The entry below describes one T cell receptor (beta chain). Its antigen is undetermined. Construction of TCR beta libraries was performed using quantitative 5'-RACE with molecular barcodes. TCRdb ran MiXCR on the 5' RACE reads and lists one entry per CDR3 protein. The table lists approximately 400,000 distinct CDR3 sequences, 25% to 30% of them singletons. This entry belongs to a study of CD8 T cells in ankylosing spondylitis. J gave up 7 bases and V 4 bases, and 16 bases lay outside the gene matches. This CDR3 has 17 residues. CDR1 and CDR2 from the germline V gene are SGDLS and YYNGEE. The study, taken as a whole, reports: There were earlier reports of some motif variants in reactive arthritis synovial fluid and blood. Disease-linked clones reportedly showed significant enrichment in matched ankylosing spondylitis synovial fluid. Characteristic, it appeared, of ankylosing spondylitis blood was a TCR beta motif of fewer than 10 highly homologous variants. As for the disease-linked clones, they showed a CD8+ phenotype and occurred at relatively low frequencies in peripheral blood.

This receptor was taken from a male donor with ankylosing spondylitis. The J gene is TRBJ1-2, the V gene TRBV9, with 10 bases aligning to TRBD1. Material for sequencing was blood, either unsorted or a sorted T cell fraction (not recorded which). DNA for the CDR3: TGTGCCAGCAGCCCCCCCGGGGACAGGGGACGCAATGGTGGCTACACCTTC. This translates into CASSPPGDRGRNGGYTF.